The clone carrying this TCR beta chain was observed a handful of times. As yet, its antigen is unknown. Purified naive CD4+ T cells were depleted of CD25+ Tregs. After constant-region reverse-primer amplification, full-length variable regions underwent semi-nested PCR with Nested Universal Primer A. TCRdb reprocessed the 5' RACE reads with MiXCR, giving one entry per CDR3 protein. The table includes over 55,000 distinct CDR3 sequences, roughly 30% detected once. General study findings and limits: Tumor-infiltrating Treg TCR alpha and beta sequences overlapped most with tumor naive CD4+ T cells, then blood naive. Tumor memory CD4+ T cell TCR gene usage clustered with blood and lymph node memory CD4+ cells and lymph node naive CD4+ cells.

V shed 7 bases and J shed 0 bases, with 12 bases lying between them. Germline values: CDR1 MNHNS, CDR2 SASEGT. The CDR3 loop spans 14 amino acids. This chain connects TRBV6-1 to TRBJ1-2, with D maybe TRBD1 (6 bases). The source material was tumor-infiltrating naive CD4+ T cells sorted from the breast tumor. Noted subset: naive CD4+ T cells, CD4+CD45RA+CD25-. This clonotype was obtained from a female donor with breast cancer. CDR3 nucleotides: TGTGCCAGCAAATTGGGGGCAGCTAACTATGGCTACACCTTC. Amino acid sequence: CASKLGAANYGYTF.